The rows below give T cell receptor beta chains drawn from one sample of a study of blood T cells in healthy people across ages. From the 5' RACE reads, TCRdb called clonotypes with MiXCR, one entry per CDR3 protein. The profile shows approximately 600,000 distinct CDR3 sequences, around three fifths of them singletons. Sequencing was performed on blood. These receptors came from a man aged 55 to 70 in good health. Both conserved end residues are part of each CDR3. A D gene is named only where the DNA matches it firmly. Expanded clones are given a class, and other clones once, few, many or no size at all.

abundance: few; d_gene: NA; v_gene: TRBV6-5; j_gene: TRBJ2-7; CDR3aa: CASSYSPRVSGEQYF; CDR3nt: TGTGCCAGCAGTTACTCACCCCGAGTTAGCGGTGAGCAGTACTTC
abundance: NA; d_gene: NA; v_gene: TRBV5-1; j_gene: TRBJ2-3; CDR3aa: CASSLAGGVGTDTQYF; CDR3nt: TGCGCCAGCAGCTTGGCAGGCGGGGTAGGCACAGATACGCAGTATTTT
abundance: NA; d_gene: NA; v_gene: TRBV29-1; j_gene: TRBJ2-5; CDR3aa: CSGEGGETQYF; CDR3nt: TGCAGCGGTGAGGGGGGGGAGACCCAGTACTTC
abundance: NA; d_gene: TRBD2; v_gene: TRBV20-1; j_gene: TRBJ2-3; CDR3aa: CSAKPPPAGAERVSTDTQYF; CDR3nt: TGCAGTGCTAAGCCCCCTCCAGCGGGGGCCGAGAGAGTGAGCACAGATACGCAGTATTTT
abundance: NA; d_gene: TRBD1; v_gene: TRBV20-1; j_gene: TRBJ1-4; CDR3aa: CSATPDRRGEKLFF; CDR3nt: TGCAGTGCTACCCCGGACAGGAGGGGGGAAAAACTGTTTTTT
abundance: NA; d_gene: NA; v_gene: TRBV21-1; j_gene: TRBJ2-7; CDR3aa: CASSKLTSGGNEQYF; CDR3nt: TGTGCCAGCAGCAAATTAACTAGCGGGGGGAACGAGCAGTACTTC
abundance: NA; d_gene: NA; v_gene: TRBV6-2/TRBV6-3; j_gene: TRBJ2-7; CDR3aa: CASRQPGSYEQYF; CDR3nt: TGTGCCAGCAGACAACCGGGCTCCTACGAGCAGTACTTC
abundance: once; d_gene: TRBD2; v_gene: TRBV7-2; j_gene: TRBJ2-1; CDR3aa: CACRRTSGASGDEQFF; CDR3nt: TGTGCCTGCAGGCGGACTAGCGGGGCCTCCGGGGATGAGCAGTTCTTC
abundance: once; d_gene: NA; v_gene: TRBV29-1; j_gene: TRBJ2-5; CDR3aa: CSVEEGLETQYF; CDR3nt: TGCAGCGTTGAAGAAGGTTTGGAGACCCAGTACTTC
abundance: once; d_gene: TRBD1; v_gene: TRBV14; j_gene: TRBJ2-1; CDR3aa: CASSPRTGFSYNEQFF; CDR3nt: TGTGCCAGCAGCCCTAGGACAGGGTTCTCCTACAATGAGCAGTTCTTC
abundance: NA; d_gene: TRBD1; v_gene: TRBV6-5; j_gene: TRBJ2-1; CDR3aa: CASTSWTGLQFF; CDR3nt: TGTGCCAGCACCAGTTGGACAGGCCTACAGTTCTTC
abundance: NA; d_gene: TRBD1; v_gene: TRBV20-1; j_gene: TRBJ2-1; CDR3aa: CSAGAGGNEQFF; CDR3nt: TGCAGTGCCGGGGCAGGGGGCAATGAGCAGTTCTTC
abundance: once; d_gene: NA; v_gene: TRBV3-1; j_gene: TRBJ1-5; CDR3aa: CASSLRDIKRGYSNQPQHF; CDR3nt: TGTGCCAGCAGCCTTCGGGACATAAAAAGAGGATATAGCAATCAGCCCCAGCATTTT
abundance: NA; d_gene: NA; v_gene: TRBV20-1; j_gene: TRBJ2-7; CDR3aa: CSARDGTSRAYEQYF; CDR3nt: TGCAGTGCTAGAGATGGGACGTCCAGGGCCTACGAGCAGTACTTC
abundance: NA; d_gene: NA; v_gene: TRBV10-2; j_gene: TRBJ2-1; CDR3aa: CASSGPGGLLYEQFF; CDR3nt: TGCGCCAGCAGCGGACCAGGGGGGTTACTCTATGAGCAGTTCTTC
abundance: NA; d_gene: NA; v_gene: TRBV5-1; j_gene: TRBJ2-7; CDR3aa: CTSSFSEGTGEQYF; CDR3nt: TGCACCAGCAGCTTTTCCGAGGGAACGGGCGAGCAGTACTTC
abundance: many; d_gene: NA; v_gene: TRBV29-1; j_gene: TRBJ2-1; CDR3aa: CSVDGGAGYNEQFF; CDR3nt: TGCAGCGTTGACGGAGGGGCGGGCTACAATGAGCAGTTCTTC
abundance: few; d_gene: NA; v_gene: TRBV20-1; j_gene: TRBJ2-4; CDR3aa: CSARTDSYAKNIQYF; CDR3nt: TGCAGTGCGAGGACGGACTCCTACGCCAAAAACATTCAGTACTTC
abundance: NA; d_gene: TRBD2; v_gene: TRBV2; j_gene: TRBJ2-3; CDR3aa: CASRLRTSHRPSTDTQYF; CDR3nt: TGTGCCAGCAGACTCCGGACTAGCCACCGCCCCAGCACAGATACGCAGTATTTT
abundance: once; d_gene: NA; v_gene: TRBV3-1; j_gene: TRBJ1-2; CDR3aa: CASSQGYLGSVGGYTF; CDR3nt: TGTGCCAGCAGCCAAGGTTACTTAGGCAGCGTAGGGGGCTACACCTTC
abundance: NA; d_gene: TRBD2; v_gene: TRBV24-1; j_gene: TRBJ2-3; CDR3aa: CATSGGGFTDTQYF; CDR3nt: TGTGCCACCAGCGGGGGGGGGTTCACAGATACGCAGTATTTT
abundance: few; d_gene: TRBD1; v_gene: TRBV5-1; j_gene: TRBJ1-2; CDR3aa: CASSLGQGLYYGYTF; CDR3nt: TGCGCCAGCAGCTTGGGACAGGGCCTATACTATGGCTACACCTTC
abundance: NA; d_gene: TRBD2; v_gene: TRBV20-1; j_gene: TRBJ2-1; CDR3aa: CSASIGGGAREQFF; CDR3nt: TGCAGTGCTAGCATCGGCGGGGGTGCCCGTGAGCAGTTCTTC
abundance: NA; d_gene: NA; v_gene: TRBV5-1; j_gene: TRBJ2-7; CDR3aa: CASSLSAGTYEQYF; CDR3nt: TGCGCCAGCAGCTTGAGCGCCGGCACCTACGAGCAGTACTTC
abundance: NA; d_gene: TRBD1; v_gene: TRBV5-1; j_gene: TRBJ2-1; CDR3aa: CASSTGTGGENEQFF; CDR3nt: TGCGCCAGCAGCACCGGGACAGGGGGCGAGAATGAGCAGTTCTTC
abundance: few; d_gene: NA; v_gene: TRBV5-1; j_gene: TRBJ2-7; CDR3aa: CASSLGQETYEQYF; CDR3nt: TGCGCCAGCAGCTTGGGACAGGAAACCTACGAGCAGTACTTC
abundance: NA; d_gene: TRBD1; v_gene: TRBV14; j_gene: TRBJ1-2; CDR3aa: CASSQPGQGYSYTF; CDR3nt: TGTGCCAGCAGCCAACCGGGACAGGGTTATAGCTACACCTTC
abundance: NA; d_gene: NA; v_gene: TRBV4-1; j_gene: TRBJ2-1; CDR3aa: CASSQRRDGDSDEQFF; CDR3nt: TGCGCCAGCAGCCAACGAAGGGACGGTGACTCGGATGAGCAGTTCTTC
abundance: NA; d_gene: TRBD2; v_gene: TRBV20-1; j_gene: TRBJ2-5; CDR3aa: CSARASGVGAAQYF; CDR3nt: TGCAGTGCTAGAGCTAGCGGGGTTGGGGCGGCCCAGTACTTC
abundance: few; d_gene: TRBD2; v_gene: TRBV20-1; j_gene: TRBJ2-3; CDR3aa: CSARTSGGSDTQYF; CDR3nt: TGCAGTGCCCGGACTAGCGGGGGGTCAGATACGCAGTATTTT
abundance: NA; d_gene: NA; v_gene: TRBV5-6; j_gene: TRBJ2-7; CDR3aa: CASSTGTLSYEQYF; CDR3nt: TGTGCCAGCAGCACCGGGACCCTCTCCTACGAGCAGTACTTC
abundance: NA; d_gene: TRBD2; v_gene: TRBV2; j_gene: TRBJ2-3; CDR3aa: CASSGGLVSTDTQYF; CDR3nt: TGTGCCAGCAGTGGGGGACTAGTAAGCACAGATACGCAGTATTTT
abundance: NA; d_gene: NA; v_gene: TRBV10-3; j_gene: TRBJ2-5; CDR3aa: CAISEGARSETQYF; CDR3nt: TGTGCCATCAGTGAAGGGGCCAGGTCAGAGACCCAGTACTTC
abundance: few; d_gene: NA; v_gene: TRBV28; j_gene: TRBJ2-3; CDR3aa: CASSFSNTQYF; CDR3nt: TGTGCCAGCAGTTTTAGTAATACGCAGTATTTT
abundance: NA; d_gene: TRBD1; v_gene: TRBV7-9; j_gene: TRBJ2-5; CDR3aa: CASSVSQGGTETQYF; CDR3nt: TGTGCCAGCAGCGTGTCACAGGGGGGAACAGAGACCCAGTACTTC
abundance: NA; d_gene: TRBD2; v_gene: TRBV11-2; j_gene: TRBJ2-3; CDR3aa: CASSQQGTTSGPDTQYF; CDR3nt: TGTGCCAGCAGCCAGCAGGGAACTACTAGCGGGCCCGATACGCAGTATTTT
abundance: NA; d_gene: TRBD1; v_gene: TRBV4-1; j_gene: TRBJ1-2; CDR3aa: CASSQQGEANYGYTF; CDR3nt: TGCGCCAGCAGCCAGCAGGGGGAGGCTAACTATGGCTACACCTTC
abundance: few; d_gene: NA; v_gene: TRBV11-2; j_gene: TRBJ2-4; CDR3aa: CASSLDRPQYGGVKNIQYF; CDR3nt: TGTGCCAGCAGCTTAGATCGTCCCCAATACGGAGGAGTAAAAAACATTCAGTACTTC
abundance: NA; d_gene: NA; v_gene: TRBV29-1; j_gene: TRBJ2-1; CDR3aa: CSVGETQQNQQFF; CDR3nt: TGCAGCGTTGGGGAGACGCAGCAGAATCAGCAGTTCTTC
abundance: NA; d_gene: TRBD2; v_gene: TRBV7-6; j_gene: TRBJ2-1; CDR3aa: CASSRLAGGPSAFNEQFF; CDR3nt: TGTGCCAGCAGCAGACTAGCGGGGGGGCCGTCCGCTTTCAATGAGCAGTTCTTC
abundance: NA; d_gene: TRBD1; v_gene: TRBV6-2/TRBV6-3; j_gene: TRBJ1-2; CDR3aa: CASAWGQGYGYTF; CDR3nt: TGTGCCAGCGCCTGGGGACAGGGCTATGGCTACACCTTC
abundance: NA; d_gene: TRBD1; v_gene: TRBV20-1; j_gene: TRBJ2-5; CDR3aa: CSVRQGALSETQYF; CDR3nt: TGCAGTGTAAGACAGGGGGCGTTATCAGAGACCCAGTACTTC
abundance: NA; d_gene: NA; v_gene: TRBV21-1; j_gene: TRBJ1-6; CDR3aa: CASSKGGTTGSPLHF; CDR3nt: TGTGCCAGCAGCAAGGGGGGCACCACCGGTTCACCCCTCCACTTT
abundance: NA; d_gene: TRBD1; v_gene: TRBV10-3; j_gene: TRBJ2-7; CDR3aa: CATRQGLTYEQYF; CDR3nt: TGTGCCACAAGACAGGGCCTGACCTACGAGCAGTACTTC
abundance: NA; d_gene: NA; v_gene: TRBV5-1; j_gene: TRBJ2-3; CDR3aa: CASSRFAGAGTGTQYF; CDR3nt: TGCGCCAGCAGCCGATTCGCGGGTGCCGGCACAGGTACGCAGTATTTT
abundance: few; d_gene: NA; v_gene: TRBV6-5; j_gene: TRBJ1-6; CDR3aa: CASSPRRVLNSPLHF; CDR3nt: TGTGCCAGCAGTCCGCGACGGGTCCTGAATTCACCCCTCCACTTT
abundance: NA; d_gene: TRBD2; v_gene: TRBV9; j_gene: TRBJ2-7; CDR3aa: CASSVSPSGGYEQYF; CDR3nt: TGTGCCAGCAGCGTATCTCCCAGCGGGGGCTACGAGCAGTACTTC
abundance: few; d_gene: NA; v_gene: TRBV12-5; j_gene: TRBJ2-5; CDR3aa: CASAFGPGETQYF; CDR3nt: TGTGCTAGTGCCTTTGGGCCGGGGGAGACCCAGTACTTC
abundance: NA; d_gene: NA; v_gene: TRBV12-3/TRBV12-4; j_gene: TRBJ2-5; CDR3aa: CASKTTDGETQYF; CDR3nt: TGTGCCAGTAAAACCACGGATGGAGAGACCCAGTACTTC
abundance: NA; d_gene: TRBD1; v_gene: TRBV6-5; j_gene: TRBJ2-1; CDR3aa: CASSYGTGGRSIYNEQFF; CDR3nt: TGTGCCAGCAGTTATGGGACAGGGGGGAGGTCGATCTACAATGAGCAGTTCTTC
abundance: few; d_gene: NA; v_gene: TRBV29-1; j_gene: TRBJ2-1; CDR3aa: CSVATHNEQFF; CDR3nt: TGCAGCGTTGCCACTCACAATGAGCAGTTCTTC
abundance: few; d_gene: TRBD2; v_gene: TRBV7-2; j_gene: TRBJ2-1; CDR3aa: CASSPTSGGHYNEQFF; CDR3nt: TGTGCCAGCAGCCCGACTAGCGGGGGGCATTACAATGAGCAGTTCTTC
abundance: NA; d_gene: TRBD1; v_gene: TRBV4-2; j_gene: TRBJ1-2; CDR3aa: CASSQPIGQGKGYGYTF; CDR3nt: TGTGCCAGCAGCCAACCCATTGGACAGGGGAAAGGCTATGGCTACACCTTC
abundance: NA; d_gene: TRBD1; v_gene: TRBV5-1; j_gene: TRBJ2-6; CDR3aa: CASGQGPSGANALTF; CDR3nt: TGCGCCAGCGGACAGGGACCCTCTGGGGCCAACGCCCTGACTTTC
abundance: once; d_gene: NA; v_gene: TRBV7-2; j_gene: TRBJ1-1; CDR3aa: CASSPDLVGTEAFF; CDR3nt: TGTGCCAGCAGCCCAGACCTTGTGGGGACTGAAGCTTTCTTT
abundance: once; d_gene: TRBD2; v_gene: TRBV27; j_gene: TRBJ2-5; CDR3aa: CASSPNGSGGPREQYF; CDR3nt: TGTGCCAGCAGTCCTAATGGTAGCGGGGGTCCGAGGGAGCAGTACTTC
abundance: NA; d_gene: NA; v_gene: TRBV28; j_gene: TRBJ1-6; CDR3aa: CASSSLRDSIDSPLHF; CDR3nt: TGTGCCAGCAGTTCCCTGAGGGACTCAATAGATTCACCCCTCCACTTT
abundance: NA; d_gene: TRBD1; v_gene: TRBV5-5; j_gene: TRBJ1-1; CDR3aa: CASRHGTVNTEAFF; CDR3nt: TGTGCCAGCAGGCACGGGACAGTAAACACTGAAGCTTTCTTT